These T cell receptor beta chains were read from a single sample in a study of T cell responses to AZD1222 COVID-19 vaccine. TCRdb's table, derived via immunoSEQ multiplex PCR, lists solely in-frame clones and lacks some. The repertoire holds 80,000 or so clones, around nine tenths seen once, with about 3.5% in the top ten. This material consisted of peripheral blood, taken 28 days after the second AZD1222 dose. Receptor source: an adult who received the AZD1222 COVID-19 vaccine. The CDR3 runs from the conserved cysteine through the conserved F or W.

15 | TRBJ1-2 | TRBV25-1 | CASSELGGPGDGYTF
15 | TRBJ2-2 | TRBV5-4 | CASSLFLAGDGELFF
15 | TRBJ2-1 | TRBV7-8 | CASRYSGGAYNEQFF
14 | TRBJ2-3 | TRBV6-5 | CASSWDRGPDTQYF
14 | TRBJ2-2 | TRBV7-3 | CASSQQVPAGELFF
12 | TRBJ1-1 | TRBV30 | CAWTTDGTEAFF
13 | TRBJ2-1 | TRBV6-4 | CASSDQRGNEQFF
19 | TRBJ1-6 | TRBV2 | CASSEVGQSSSSYNSPLHF
16 | TRBJ1-1 | TRBV5-1 | CASSSPTRDSGTEAFF
19 | TRBJ2-1 | TRBV24-1 | CATSAAGTGGPAQSNEQFF
15 | TRBJ1-1 | TRBV7-8 | CASSLVGRRGTEAFF
14 | TRBJ2-7 | TRBV7-6 | CASSLQEGGYEQYF
15 | TRBJ2-1 | TRBV7-2 | CASSITGTALNEQFF
11 | TRBJ2-7 | TRBV6-5 | CASKRGYEQYF
12 | TRBJ1-5 | TRBV7-9 | CASSPNNQPQHF
13 | TRBJ1-2 | TRBV7-3 | CASSPDKNYGYTF
14 | TRBJ2-2 | TRBV7-9 | CASSLLASAGELFF
15 | TRBJ1-2 | TRBV24-1 | CATSARGGDDYGYTF
14 | TRBJ1-2 | TRBV5-5 | CASRLQGSGDGYTF
15 | TRBJ1-2 | TRBV7-9 | CASSFSGRLGDGYTF
15 | TRBJ1-5 | TRBV10-3 | CAISGTGSGNQPQHF
18 | TRBJ2-1 | TRBV6-2/TRBV6-3 | CASSYPTGLAGGYNEQFF
13 | TRBJ2-7 | TRBV6-5 | CASDTGAEYEQYF
15 | TRBJ2-5 | TRBV6-5 | CASTHPGRGEETQYF
15 | TRBJ1-5 | TRBV18 | CASSRGTASNQPQHF
14 | TRBJ2-5 | TRBV7-9 | CASSLSFSGETQYF
14 | TRBJ1-1 | TRBV7-8 | CATSRRFMNTEAFF
15 | TRBJ1-1 | TRBV13 | CASSARGGSSTEAFF
15 | TRBJ2-3 | TRBV4-1 | CASSQVGTSTDTQYF
14 | TRBJ2-2 | TRBV11-3 | CASRNQVNTGELFF
15 | TRBJ2-3 | TRBV5-6 | CASSSISGAGGTQYF
13 | TRBJ1-1 | TRBV6-2/TRBV6-3 | CASSSGGSSRAFF
16 | TRBJ1-1 | TRBV4-1 | CASSQEGSTQVTEAFF
13 | TRBJ1-5 | TRBV6-2/TRBV6-3 | CASSLSGNQPQHF
13 | TRBJ1-1 | TRBV7-2 | CASSFSENTEAFF
12 | TRBJ2-7 | TRBV11-3 | CASSFGSYEQYF
14 | TRBJ1-2 | TRBV7-2 | CASRSRTTNYGYTF
15 | TRBJ2-4 | TRBV4-1 | CASSQVQGSGNIQYF
13 | TRBJ2-2 | TRBV11-3 | CASSLGVTGELFF
11 | TRBJ2-5 | TRBV5-1 | CASSFQETQYF
15 | TRBJ2-7 | TRBV7-2 | CASSLNTGRPGEQYF
14 | TRBJ1-3 | TRBV7-7 | CASSVGQAGHTIYF
14 | TRBJ2-7 | TRBV3-1/TRBV3-2 | CASSHHRRDYEQYF
15 | TRBJ2-7 | TRBV7-6 | CASSLGGGRTYEQYF
22 | TRBJ1-5 | TRBV23-1 | CASSPIHRDTRRQGYSNQPQHF
15 | TRBJ2-1 | TRBV5-8 | CASSPHRGSYNEQFF
13 | TRBJ1-2 | TRBV12-3/TRBV12-4 | CASSSPLWLGYTF
14 | TRBJ2-5 | TRBV3-1/TRBV3-2 | CASSQGPERETQYF
13 | TRBJ2-3 | TRBV2 | CASSESYADTQYF
18 | TRBJ2-7 | TRBV5-4 | CASSLTLPQTSAFAEQYF